A single sample is the source of the 26 T cell receptor beta chains below, sequenced in a study of T cells in Graves' hyperthyroidism and ophthalmopathy. Amplified regions were TCR beta CDR3 sequences from RNA transcripts. HTBI primers drove first-round RT-PCR of the TCR CDR3. TCRdb ran MiXCR on the multiplex PCR reads and lists one entry per CDR3 protein. Of hundreds of thousands of distinct CDR3 sequences listed, less than 25% are singletons. The sequencing sample was made of blood. The receptors derive from a man aged 30-40 years with Graves' ophthalmopathy.

There are a few counts of this clonotype. The chain uses TRBV7-6 and TRBJ2-3, with 9 bases fitting TRBD2. Germline V lookup: CDR1 SGHVS, CDR2 FNYEAQ. The CDR3 is 18 residues long. Losses at the gene ends were 1 base for V and 5 bases for J; bases not matched to a gene: 13. In nucleotides, the CDR3 is TGTGCCAGCAGCTTAGTGAACTTTGGCGGGAGGGCCGAAGATACGCAGTATTTT. As protein: CASSLVNFGGRAEDTQYF. Using reference TRBV7-6 and TRBJ2-3 for the parts outside the CDR3, the full variable domain is GAGVSQSPRYKVTKRGQDVALRCDPISGHVSLYWYRQALGQGPEFLTYFNYEAQQDKSGLPNDRFSAERPEGSISTLTIQRTEQRDSAMYRCASSLVNFGGRAEDTQYFGPGTRLTVL.

The J gene is TRBJ2-3, the V gene TRBV6-2 or TRBV6-3; no definite D call. V lost 5 bases, J lost 1 base, and 13 bases lay in between. The V gene's germline CDR1 is MNHEY and CDR2 SVGEGT. This CDR3 spans 15 amino acids. CDR3 bases: TGTGCCAGCAGTCCTCTCCAATCGGGCACAGATACGCAGTATTTT. Amino acids: CASSPLQSGTDTQYF.

This clonotype has ten or more counts. V usage is TRBV2 and J usage is TRBJ2-7; 7 positions match TRBD2. The CDR3 is 13 residues long. V gave up 10 bases and J gave up 2 bases; unmatched junction bases: 8. Germline V lookup: CDR1 SNHLY, CDR2 FYNNEI. CDR3 nucleotides: TGTGCCATAATAACCGGGACTACCTACGAGCAGTACTTC. Translation gives CAIITGTTYEQYF.

In its sample, this clonotype was seen many times. The chain links TRBV12-3 or TRBV12-4 to TRBJ2-7, with D possibly matching TRBD2 (6 bases). The V gene lost 4 bases and the J gene lost 0 bases, with 10 bases spanning the gap. The CDR3 runs 14 residues. The CDR3 spells CASSSTGSSYEQYF. Here the CDR3 DNA reads TGTGCCAGCAGTTCGACCGGGAGCTCCTACGAGCAGTACTTC.

The V call is TRBV5-1, the J call TRBJ2-5, with TRBD2 identical over 7 bases. CDR3 length: 15 amino acids. Looked up from germline, CDR1 is SGHRS and CDR2 is YFSETQ. V lost 4 bases, J lost 4 bases, and 10 bases stayed unmatched. The CDR3 here is CASSPPGGVRETQYF. In nucleotides, the CDR3 is TGCGCCAGCAGCCCCCCGGGGGGAGTCCGAGAGACCCAGTACTTC. Drawing the rest from reference TRBV5-1 and TRBJ2-5, the complete variable domain is KAGVTQTPRYLIKTRGQQVTLSCSPISGHRSVSWYQQTPGQGLQFLFEYFSETQRNKGNFPGRFSGRQFSNSRSEMNVSTLELGDSALYLCASSPPGGVRETQYFGPGTRLLVL.

This clonotype was detected a few times. The chain links TRBV7-9 to TRBJ2-7; D is tentatively TRBD1 or TRBD2 (5 bases each). Deletions cut 4 bases from V and 5 bases from J, with 15 bases between. The CDR3 totals 14 residues. CDR1 and CDR2 from the germline V gene are SEHNR and FQNEAQ (reference sequence). CDR3 coding DNA: TGTGCCAGCAGCTCCCTTACGGGGCAAGACGAGCAGTACTTC. Its protein product is CASSSLTGQDEQYF.

The chain employs TRBV3-2 and TRBJ2-6; TRBD2, the table's D call, lacks a check against the DNA. TRBV3-2 is labeled a pseudogene. The CDR3 covers 15 residues. The CDR3 protein is CASSWGGAGANVLTF. CDR3 coding DNA: TGTGCCAGCAGCTGGGGAGGGGCTGGGGCCAACGTCCTGACTTTC.

In this sample, this clonotype turned up a few times. The V and J genes are TRBV29-1 and TRBJ1-2; tentative D call: TRBD1 (6 bases). This CDR3 is 14 amino acids long. Germline-derived CDR1 and CDR2 are SQVTM and ANQGSEA. Trimming removed 3 bases at V and 6 bases at J, with 17 bases between. This CDR3 reads CSVESDSYFDGYTF. Here the CDR3 DNA reads TGCAGCGTTGAGTCGGACAGTTACTTTGATGGCTACACCTTC.

Notes on this clonotype: Being one base from a much bigger clone, this may be a read error. The CDR3 ends on some other residue instead of the conserved phenylalanine or tryptophan, so this is likely a read error. The chain joins TRBV20-1 to TRBJ2-3; no definite D call. Germline V gives CDR1 DFQATT, CDR2 SNEGSKA (reference sequence). The V gene lost 1 base and the J gene lost 0 bases, with 8 bases spanning the gap. CDR3 size: 14 residues. CDR3 sequence: CSARGATSTDTQYL. The CDR3 DNA reads as TGCAGTGCTAGAGGTGCGACTAGCACAGATACGCAGTATCTT.

This clonotype was seen repeatedly, ten times or more. CDR3 sequence: CASSLRTGGYTF. Here the CDR3 DNA reads TGTGCCAGCAGCCTCAGGACTGGTGGCTACACCTTC. This chain joins TRBV7-2 and TRBJ1-2, with D uncertain. CDR1 is SGHTA, CDR2 FQGNSA, per germline. V lost 5 bases, J lost 7 bases, and 11 bases lay in between. The CDR3 runs to 12 residues.

This clonotype was detected ten times or more. V gene TRBV12-3 or TRBV12-4 combines with J gene TRBJ1-2; 12 nucleotides match TRBD1. J lost 7 bases, V lost 3 bases, and 6 bases had no gene match. The CDR3 length is 15 residues. The chain's CDR3 is CASSLGGQGASGYTF. CDR3 bases: TGTGCCAGCAGTTTGGGGGGACAGGGGGCCTCTGGCTACACCTTC.

The chain joins TRBV13 to TRBJ2-1; the D gene could be TRBD1 or TRBD2 (5 bases each). Germline V lookup: CDR1 PRHDT, CDR2 FYEKMQ (reference sequence). This CDR3 comprises 14 residues. V dropped 6 bases and J dropped 2 bases, with 11 bases sitting between them. The DNA of the CDR3 is TGTGCCAGCAGGAAGAGGGGCCCCTACAATGAGCAGTTCTTC. Translation gives CASRKRGPYNEQFF.

The chain has TRBV28 and TRBJ2-5, with 9 bases matching TRBD1. This CDR3 comprises 17 residues. Germline CDR1 is MDHEN and CDR2 is SYDVKM. Germline trimming cut 5 bases from V and 7 bases from J; bases unmatched to any gene: 17. The CDR3 spells CASSPRMGQGLSWTQYF. DNA for the CDR3: TGTGCCAGCAGTCCTCGGATGGGACAGGGTCTAAGTTGGACCCAGTACTTC.

The chain links TRBV5-1 to TRBJ2-6; maybe TRBD2 (5 bases). The V end lost 1 base, the J end lost 2 bases, and 13 bases lay between the germline ends. The CDR3 is made up of 17 amino acids. Germline V gene lookup returns CDR1 SGHRS and CDR2 YFSETQ. CDR3 in amino acids: CASSLSGSSTGANVLTF. CDR3 bases: TGCGCCAGCAGCTTGAGCGGATCCTCAACTGGGGCCAACGTCCTGACTTTC.

In its sample, this clonotype was seen a few times. In DNA form, the CDR3 reads TGTGCCAGCAGTCCTACAGGGAGGGATGGCTACACCTTC. This encodes CASSPTGRDGYTF. The chain joins TRBV28 to TRBJ1-2; perhaps TRBD1 as D (6 bases). This CDR3 spans 13 amino acids. Germline V gives CDR1 MDHEN, CDR2 SYDVKM. The V and J ends lost 5 bases and 6 bases respectively, with 13 bases between them.

This clonotype was seen ten or more times. This sequence joins TRBV5-1 and TRBJ2-7; TRBD1 is a possible D gene (5 bases). The V end lost 4 bases, the J end lost 6 bases, and 17 bases lay between the germline ends. Germline assignment: CDR1 SGHRS and CDR2 YFSETQ. CDR3 length equals 14 residues. The CDR3 bases are TGCGCCAGCAGCGGGAAGGGGAACCTTCTCGAGCAGTACTTC. Its protein product is CASSGKGNLLEQYF. Looking up the rest from reference TRBV5-1 and TRBJ2-7 gives the full variable domain: KAGVTQTPRYLIKTRGQQVTLSCSPISGHRSVSWYQQTPGQGLQFLFEYFSETQRNKGNFPGRFSGRQFSNSRSEMNVSTLELGDSALYLCASSGKGNLLEQYFGPGTRLTVT.

This clonotype was seen more than once but under ten times. The V gene is TRBV27, the J gene TRBJ2-7, with TRBD2 matching 11 bases. The ends lost 2 bases at V and 3 bases at J; junction bases unmatched: 3. The germline CDR1 and CDR2 sequences are MNHEY and SMNVEV (reference sequence). The length of the CDR3 is 15 residues. CDR3 amino acids: CASSLKTSGVYEQYF. The CDR3 bases are TGTGCCAGCAGTTTAAAGACTAGCGGGGTCTACGAGCAGTACTTC.

The rearrangement uses TRBV5-6 and TRBJ2-3, with TRBD1 identical over 7 bases. V lost 4 bases to trimming and J lost 4 bases; unmatched junction nucleotides: 6. Germline V lookup: CDR1 SGHDT, CDR2 YYEEEE. This CDR3 has 14 amino acids. The DNA for the CDR3 is TGTGCCAGCAGCCTTCCGACAGGGTCAGATACGCAGTATTTT. Encoded protein: CASSLPTGSDTQYF.

The J gene is TRBJ2-5, the V gene TRBV14; 8 bases are a match to TRBD2. CDR1 and CDR2 (germline): SGHDN, FVKESK. Losses at the gene ends were 1 base for V and 3 bases for J; bases not matched to a gene: 1. The CDR3 length is 14 residues. The CDR3 nucleotides are TGTGCCAGCAGCCAAGTACTAGCGGAAGAGACCCAGTACTTC. Its protein product is CASSQVLAEETQYF.

This clonotype was recorded at least ten times. The V and J genes are TRBV7-3 and TRBJ2-5, with TRBD2 matching 10 bases. V trimming: 1 base; J trimming: 5 bases; junction bases outside the gene matches: 7. The CDR3 is 16 amino acids. The germline V gene has CDR1 SGHTA and CDR2 FQGTGA. CDR3 in DNA: TGTGCCAGCAGCTTAAACCCCCCAGCGGGAGGGGAGACCCAGTACTTC. Its translation is CASSLNPPAGGETQYF.

The chain joins TRBV28 to TRBJ1-2; 8 bases are a match to TRBD1. The CDR3 is 14 residues long. After removal of 5 bases from V and 7 bases from J, the junction contained 9 bases not matched to a gene. Germline V gene data show CDR1 as MDHEN and CDR2 as SYDVKM. For the CDR3, the DNA is TGTGCCAGCAGTCAACCCCCAGGGGGCGGTGGCTACACCTTC. Its translation is CASSQPPGGGGYTF.

The CDR3 nucleotides read TGCAGTGCTAGTCCGGCCGGAAGGGAGACCCAGTACTTC. It encodes CSASPAGRETQYF. The J gene is TRBJ2-5, the V gene TRBV20-1; D is ambiguous. Germline lookup yields CDR1 DFQATT and CDR2 SNEGSKA (reference sequence). The CDR3 covers 13 residues. Trimming removed 3 bases at V and 5 bases at J, with 13 bases between.

The V gene is TRBV6-1, the J gene TRBJ2-3, with 9 bases fitting TRBD2. Trimming removed 1 base from V and 5 bases from J; junction bases left unmatched: 4. The CDR3 spans 15 residues. Germline CDR1 reads MNHNS; CDR2 reads SASEGT. The CDR3 DNA reads TGTGCCAGCAGTGAAGGCGGGAGGGCCGAAGATACGCAGTATTTT. Protein sequence: CASSEGGRAEDTQYF.

The J gene is TRBJ2-5, the V gene TRBV5-4; 7 bases are a match to TRBD1. Per the germline V gene, CDR1 is SGHNT and CDR2 is YYREEE (reference sequence). This CDR3 contains 14 residues. V was clipped by 3 bases and J by 1 base; unmatched bases: 3. CDR3 sequence (DNA): TGTGCCAGCAGCTGGGGGACAGCCCAAGAGACCCAGTACTTC. It codes for CASSWGTAQETQYF.

The V gene is TRBV29-1, the J gene TRBJ2-3; 7 nucleotides align to TRBD1. J was trimmed by 3 bases and V by 1 base; bases with no gene match: 1. CDR1 and CDR2 from the germline V gene are SQVTM and ANQGSEA. This CDR3 is 13 amino acids long. This chain's CDR3 is CSVEARGTDTQYF. CDR3 bases: TGCAGCGTTGAAGCCAGGGGGACAGATACGCAGTATTTT.

This clonotype was recorded at least ten times. The rearrangement joins TRBV2 to TRBJ2-3; 7 nucleotides align to TRBD1. This CDR3 spans 14 amino acids. The germline CDR1 and CDR2 sequences are SNHLY and FYNNEI. Trimming removed 8 bases from V and 2 bases from J; junction bases left unmatched: 7. Here the CDR3 reads CASRRDSNTDTQYF. The CDR3 DNA is TGTGCCAGCCGCCGGGACAGCAACACAGATACGCAGTATTTT.